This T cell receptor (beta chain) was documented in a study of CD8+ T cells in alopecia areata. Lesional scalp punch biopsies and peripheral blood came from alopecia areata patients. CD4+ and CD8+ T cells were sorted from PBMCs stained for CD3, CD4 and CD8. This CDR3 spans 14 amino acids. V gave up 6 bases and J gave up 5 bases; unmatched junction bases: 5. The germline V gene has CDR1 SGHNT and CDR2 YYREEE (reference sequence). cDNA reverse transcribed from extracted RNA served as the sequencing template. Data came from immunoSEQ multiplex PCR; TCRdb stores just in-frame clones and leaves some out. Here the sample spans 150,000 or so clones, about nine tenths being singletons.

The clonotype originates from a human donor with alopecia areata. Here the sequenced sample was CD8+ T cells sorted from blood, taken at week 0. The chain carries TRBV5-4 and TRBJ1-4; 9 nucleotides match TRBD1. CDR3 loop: CASTSGTGNEKLFF. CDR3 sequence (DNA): TGTGCCAGCACATCCGGGACAGGGAATGAAAAACTGTTTTTT.